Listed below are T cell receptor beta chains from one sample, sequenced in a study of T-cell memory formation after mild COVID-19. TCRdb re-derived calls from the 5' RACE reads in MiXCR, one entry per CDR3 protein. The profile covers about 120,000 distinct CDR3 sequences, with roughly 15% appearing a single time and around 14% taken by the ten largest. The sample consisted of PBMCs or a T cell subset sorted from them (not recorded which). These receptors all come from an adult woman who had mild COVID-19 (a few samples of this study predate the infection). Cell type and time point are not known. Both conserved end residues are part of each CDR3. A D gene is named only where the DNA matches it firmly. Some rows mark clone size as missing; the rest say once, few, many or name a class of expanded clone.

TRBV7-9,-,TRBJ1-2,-,TGTGCCAGCAGCTTACGGGGGGCGCAGGGCTACACCTTC,CASSLRGAQGYTF
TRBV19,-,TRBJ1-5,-,TGTGCCAGTGCCCTCGGCAATCAGCCCCAGCATTTT,CASALGNQPQHF
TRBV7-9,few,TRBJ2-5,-,TGTGCCAGCAGCTTAGAACTAGCTTGGGAGACCCAGTACTTC,CASSLELAWETQYF
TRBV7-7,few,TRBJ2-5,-,TGTGCCAGCAGCTTCACAGGGGGGGATAAAGAGACCCAGTACTTC,CASSFTGGDKETQYF
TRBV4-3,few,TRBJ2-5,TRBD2,TGCGCCAGCAGCCAAGAGGGCGGGGGGAGGTTCACCCAGTACTTC,CASSQEGGGRFTQYF
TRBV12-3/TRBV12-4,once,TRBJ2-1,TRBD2,TGTGCCAGCACCGATACTAGCGGGGGGGGAAATGAGCAGTTCTTC,CASTDTSGGGNEQFF
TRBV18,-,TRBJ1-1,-,TGTGCCAGCTCACCACCGGGAGGGGAGGTAGCTTTCTTT,CASSPPGGEVAFF
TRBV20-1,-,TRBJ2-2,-,TGCAGTGCTAGAGCCAGGGGAGTCACCGGGGAGCTGTTTTTT,CSARARGVTGELFF
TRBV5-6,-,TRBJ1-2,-,TGTGCCAGCAGCCAGGGACGCCTCTACACCTTC,CASSQGRLYTF
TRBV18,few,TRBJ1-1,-,TGTGCCAGCTCACCAGAGTCGGGGAGGTCGACTGAAGCTTTCTTT,CASSPESGRSTEAFF
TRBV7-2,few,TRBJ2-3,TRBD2,TGTGCCAGCAGTCCACGAGCGGGGATGGATACGCAGTATTTT,CASSPRAGMDTQYF
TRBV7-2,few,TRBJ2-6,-,TGTGCCAGCAGCTTCCAGGGAGGGGGGATCTCTGGGGCCAACGTCCTGACTTTC,CASSFQGGGISGANVLTF
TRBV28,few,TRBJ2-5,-,TGTGCCAGCAGTTCGTACGGACAGCCTCAAGAGACCCAGTACTTC,CASSSYGQPQETQYF
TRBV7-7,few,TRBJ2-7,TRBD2,TGTGCTAGCAGCTTAGGACTAGGCTACGAGCAGTACTTC,CASSLGLGYEQYF
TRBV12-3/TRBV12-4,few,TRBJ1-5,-,TGTGCCAGCAGTTCAGGACCCTGGCTTGAGCCCCAGCATTTT,CASSSGPWLEPQHF
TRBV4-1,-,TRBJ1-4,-,TGCGCCAGCAGCCCCCGGGGTAAAGGTTCCAATGAAAAACTGTTTTTT,CASSPRGKGSNEKLFF
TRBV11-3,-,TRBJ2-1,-,TGTGCCAGCAGCTTACTTAATGAGCAGTTCTTC,CASSLLNEQFF
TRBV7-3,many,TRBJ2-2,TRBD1,TGTGCCAGCAGCCAAGGACAGGGGACCGGGGAGCTGTTTTTT,CASSQGQGTGELFF
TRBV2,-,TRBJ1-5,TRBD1,TGTGCCAGCAGAAAACAGGGGGCACGCCAGCCCCAGCATTTT,CASRKQGARQPQHF
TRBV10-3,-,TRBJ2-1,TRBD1,TGTGCCATCAGTGAGCATCCGGGACAGGGGGCCGATGAGCAGTTCTTC,CAISEHPGQGADEQFF
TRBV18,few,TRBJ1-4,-,TGTGCCAGCTCACCCGACAGGCAACTCCTTAATGAAAAACTGTTTTTT,CASSPDRQLLNEKLFF
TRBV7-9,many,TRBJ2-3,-,TGTGCCAGCAGCAATTCGGGCACAGATACGCAGTATTTT,CASSNSGTDTQYF